This record covers a single TCR beta chain. V was pared by 3 bases and J by 6 bases, with 17 bases between. The germline V gene has CDR1 SGDLS and CDR2 YYNGEE. The CDR3 length is 15 residues. The data originate from a study of blood T cell repertoires in COVID-19. As for the study in general: T cells, B-cell-depleted T cells, or PBMCs supplied cDNA or gDNA.

Method: immunoSEQ multiplex PCR; TCRdb's copy keeps in-frame clones and lacks some. Among about 170,000 clones listed, approximately 86% were seen once. The sequenced sample was peripheral blood. This TCR came from a man aged 55 to 70 who had recovered from COVID-19. This sequence joins TRBV9 and TRBJ2-3, with a possible D match to TRBD2 (5 bases). The CDR3 here is CASSEVVGVTDTQYF. Here the CDR3 DNA reads TGTGCCAGCAGCGAGGTAGTCGGGGTAACGGATACGCAGTATTTT. Combining the CDR3 with reference TRBV9 and TRBJ2-3 gives the whole variable domain DSGVTQTPKHLITATGQRVTLRCSPRSGDLSVYWYQQSLDQGLQFLIQYYNGEERAKGNILERFSAQQFPDLHSELNLSSLELGDSALYFCASSEVVGVTDTQYFGPGTRLTVL.